This T cell receptor beta chain emerged from a study of T cell responses to AZD1222 COVID-19 vaccine. The V end lost 2 bases, the J end lost 2 bases, and 7 bases lay between the germline ends. The CDR3 extends over 14 amino acids. Germline-derived CDR1 and CDR2 are MNHNS and SASEGT. Comment on this clone: The antigen is undetermined.

Using immunoSEQ multiplex PCR, the repertoire was profiled, and TCRdb retains in-frame clones only, with some absent. The profile shows fewer than 130,000 clones, roughly 90% of them singletons. Overall study findings and caveats: With dominance at 160-218 and 743-854, vaccine-associated CD4 TCRs spanned spike. White British people made up most donors, females outnumbered males, and clonal diversity was possibly underestimated.

The chain combines TRBV6-1 with TRBJ1-3; a possible D gene is TRBD1 (6 bases). The sequence was obtained from an adult in good health. The sample here was peripheral blood, taken on day 0 of AZD1222 vaccination. CDR3 loop: CASSERGAGNTIYF. The CDR3 coding sequence is TGTGCCAGCAGTGAAAGGGGGGCTGGAAACACCATATATTTT.